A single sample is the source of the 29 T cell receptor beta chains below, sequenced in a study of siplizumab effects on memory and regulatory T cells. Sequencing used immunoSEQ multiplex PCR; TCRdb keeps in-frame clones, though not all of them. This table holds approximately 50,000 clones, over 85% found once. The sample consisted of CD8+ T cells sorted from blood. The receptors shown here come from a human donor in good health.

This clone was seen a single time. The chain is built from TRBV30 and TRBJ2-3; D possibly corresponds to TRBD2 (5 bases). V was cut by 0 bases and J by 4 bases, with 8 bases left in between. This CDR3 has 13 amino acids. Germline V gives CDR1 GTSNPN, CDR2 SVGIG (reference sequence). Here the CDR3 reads CAWSVTRADTQYF. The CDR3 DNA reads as TGTGCCTGGAGTGTTACTAGGGCAGATACGCAGTATTTT.

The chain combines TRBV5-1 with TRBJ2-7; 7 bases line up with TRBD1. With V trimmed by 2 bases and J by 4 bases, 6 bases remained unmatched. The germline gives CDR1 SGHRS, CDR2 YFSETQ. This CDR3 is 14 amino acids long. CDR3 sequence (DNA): TGCGCCAGCAGCTTCACCAGCAGGGGGTACGAGCAGTACTTC. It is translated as CASSFTSRGYEQYF.

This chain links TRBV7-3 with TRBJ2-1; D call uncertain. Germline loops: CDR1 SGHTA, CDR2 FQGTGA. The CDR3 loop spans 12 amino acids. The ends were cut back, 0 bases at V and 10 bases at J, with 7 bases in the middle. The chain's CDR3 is CASSLTKLEQFF. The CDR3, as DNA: TGTGCCAGCAGCTTAACCAAACTGGAGCAGTTCTTC.

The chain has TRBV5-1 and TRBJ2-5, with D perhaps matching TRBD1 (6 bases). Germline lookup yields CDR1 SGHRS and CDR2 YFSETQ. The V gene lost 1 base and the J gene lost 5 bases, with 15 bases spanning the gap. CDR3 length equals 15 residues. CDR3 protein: CASSLWQGTGETQYF. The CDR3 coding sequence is TGCGCCAGCAGCTTGTGGCAGGGGACGGGGGAGACCCAGTACTTC.

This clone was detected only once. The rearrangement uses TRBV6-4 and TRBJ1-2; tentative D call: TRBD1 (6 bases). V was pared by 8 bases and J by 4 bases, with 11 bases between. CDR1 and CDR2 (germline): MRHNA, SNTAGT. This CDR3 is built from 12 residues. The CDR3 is CASDQGTYGYTF. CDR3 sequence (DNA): TGTGCCAGCGACCAGGGGACCTATGGCTACACCTTC.

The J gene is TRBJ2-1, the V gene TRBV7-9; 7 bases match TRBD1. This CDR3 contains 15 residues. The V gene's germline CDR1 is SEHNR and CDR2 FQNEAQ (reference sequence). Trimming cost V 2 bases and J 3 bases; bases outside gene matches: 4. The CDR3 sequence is CASSLKQGIYNEQFF. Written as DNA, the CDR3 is TGTGCCAGCAGCTTAAAACAGGGGATCTACAATGAGCAGTTCTTC.

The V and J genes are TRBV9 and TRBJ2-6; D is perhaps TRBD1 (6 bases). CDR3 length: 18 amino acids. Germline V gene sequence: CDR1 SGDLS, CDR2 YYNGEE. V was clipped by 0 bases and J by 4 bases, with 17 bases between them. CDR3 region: CASSVDMVGASGANVLTF. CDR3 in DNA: TGTGCCAGCAGCGTAGACATGGTGGGGGCCTCCGGGGCCAACGTCCTGACTTTC.

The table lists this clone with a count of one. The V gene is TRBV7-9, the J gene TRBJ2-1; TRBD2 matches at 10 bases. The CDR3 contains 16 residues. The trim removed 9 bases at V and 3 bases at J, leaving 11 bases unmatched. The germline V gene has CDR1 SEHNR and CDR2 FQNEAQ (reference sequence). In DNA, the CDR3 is TGTGCCAGTTTGTCGACTAGCGGGCCTCACTACAATGAGCAGTTCTTC. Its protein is CASLSTSGPHYNEQFF.

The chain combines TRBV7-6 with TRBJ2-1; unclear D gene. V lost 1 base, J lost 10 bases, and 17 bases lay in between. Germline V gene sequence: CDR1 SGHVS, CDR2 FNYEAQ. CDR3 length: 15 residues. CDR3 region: CASSLVPGRVSEQFF. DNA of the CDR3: TGTGCCAGCAGCTTAGTACCGGGTAGGGTATCAGAGCAGTTCTTC. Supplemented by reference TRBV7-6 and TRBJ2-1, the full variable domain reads GAGVSQSPRYKVTKRGQDVALRCDPISGHVSLYWYRQALGQGPEFLTYFNYEAQQDKSGLPNDRFSAERPEGSISTLTIQRTEQRDSAMYRCASSLVPGRVSEQFFGPGTRLTVL.

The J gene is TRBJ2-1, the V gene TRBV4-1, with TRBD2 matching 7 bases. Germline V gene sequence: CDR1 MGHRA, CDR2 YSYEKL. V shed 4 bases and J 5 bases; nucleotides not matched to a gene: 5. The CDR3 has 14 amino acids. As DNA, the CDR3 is TGCGCCAGCAGCCCGCACCGGGAGGACAATGAGCAGTTCTTC. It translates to CASSPHREDNEQFF.

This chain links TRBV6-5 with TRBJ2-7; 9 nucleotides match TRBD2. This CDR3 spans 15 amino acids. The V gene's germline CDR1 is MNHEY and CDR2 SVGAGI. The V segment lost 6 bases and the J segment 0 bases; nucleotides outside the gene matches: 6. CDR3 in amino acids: CASSRLAGNSYEQYF. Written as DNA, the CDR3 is TGTGCCAGCAGCCGGCTAGCGGGGAACTCCTACGAGCAGTACTTC.

The DNA of the CDR3 is TGTGCCAGCAGCTTAGCCCGGCAGCACTACGAGCAGTACTTC. It translates to CASSLARQHYEQYF. This chain links TRBV7-9 with TRBJ2-7; D ambiguous. Germline V gene lookup returns CDR1 SEHNR and CDR2 FQNEAQ (reference sequence). Trimming took 0 bases from V and 3 from J, leaving 9 bases between them. CDR3 size: 14 residues.

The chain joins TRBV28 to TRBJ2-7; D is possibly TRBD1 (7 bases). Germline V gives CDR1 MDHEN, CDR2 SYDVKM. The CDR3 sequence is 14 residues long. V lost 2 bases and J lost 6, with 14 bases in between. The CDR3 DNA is TGTGCCAGCAGTTTAACCATCCAGGGGGGCGAGCAGTACTTC. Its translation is CASSLTIQGGEQYF.

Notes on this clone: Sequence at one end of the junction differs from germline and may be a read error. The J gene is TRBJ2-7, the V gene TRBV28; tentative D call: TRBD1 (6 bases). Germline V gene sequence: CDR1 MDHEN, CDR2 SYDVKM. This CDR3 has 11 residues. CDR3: CASRHAGDSHF. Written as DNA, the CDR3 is TGTGCCAGCAGACATGCAGGGGATAGTCACTTC.

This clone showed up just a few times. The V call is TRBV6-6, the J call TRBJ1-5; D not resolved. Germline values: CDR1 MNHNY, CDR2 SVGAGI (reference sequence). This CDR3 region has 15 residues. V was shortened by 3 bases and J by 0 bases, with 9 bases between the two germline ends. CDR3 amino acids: CASSYWRNSNQPQHF. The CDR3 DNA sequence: TGTGCCAGCAGTTATTGGAGGAATAGCAATCAGCCCCAGCATTTT.

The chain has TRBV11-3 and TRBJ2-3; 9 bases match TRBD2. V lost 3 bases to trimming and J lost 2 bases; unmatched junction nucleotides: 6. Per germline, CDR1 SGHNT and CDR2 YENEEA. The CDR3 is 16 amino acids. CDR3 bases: TGTGCCAGCAGCTTCAATAGCGGGAGTCCCACAGATACGCAGTATTTT. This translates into CASSFNSGSPTDTQYF.

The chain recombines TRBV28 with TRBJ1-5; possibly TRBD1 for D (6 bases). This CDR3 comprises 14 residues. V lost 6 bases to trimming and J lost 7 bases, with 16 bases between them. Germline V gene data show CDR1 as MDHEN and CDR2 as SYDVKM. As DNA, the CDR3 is TGTGCCAGCAGCCCTGACAGGTTCGGACAGCCCCAGCATTTT. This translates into CASSPDRFGQPQHF.

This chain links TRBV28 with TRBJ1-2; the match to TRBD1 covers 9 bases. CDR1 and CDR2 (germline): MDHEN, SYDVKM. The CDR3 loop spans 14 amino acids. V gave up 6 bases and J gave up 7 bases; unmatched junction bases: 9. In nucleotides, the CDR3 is TGTGCCAGCAGAGGGGGACAGGGTGCTTTTGGCTACACCTTC. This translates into CASRGGQGAFGYTF.

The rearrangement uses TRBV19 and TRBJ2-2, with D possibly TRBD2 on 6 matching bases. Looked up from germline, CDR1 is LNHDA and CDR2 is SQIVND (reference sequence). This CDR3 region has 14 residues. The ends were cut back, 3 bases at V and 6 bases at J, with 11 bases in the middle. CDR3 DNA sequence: TGTGCCAGTAGTATTACGGGAGCGGCCGGGGAGCTGTTTTTT. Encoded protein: CASSITGAAGELFF.

The CDR3 bases are TGTGCCAGTAACCAACAGTACAATGAGCAGTTCTTC. It yields the protein CASNQQYNEQFF. This sequence joins TRBV19 and TRBJ2-1; D ambiguous. Germline-derived CDR1 and CDR2 are LNHDA and SQIVND (reference sequence). The CDR3 loop spans 12 amino acids. V was clipped by 7 bases and J by 4 bases, with 8 bases between them.

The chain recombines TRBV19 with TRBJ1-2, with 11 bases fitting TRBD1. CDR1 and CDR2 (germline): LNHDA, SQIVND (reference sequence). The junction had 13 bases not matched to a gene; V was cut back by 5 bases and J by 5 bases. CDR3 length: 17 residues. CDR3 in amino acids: CASSDWTGGAGRYGYTF. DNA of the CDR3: TGTGCCAGTAGTGATTGGACAGGGGGCGCTGGAAGGTATGGCTACACCTTC.

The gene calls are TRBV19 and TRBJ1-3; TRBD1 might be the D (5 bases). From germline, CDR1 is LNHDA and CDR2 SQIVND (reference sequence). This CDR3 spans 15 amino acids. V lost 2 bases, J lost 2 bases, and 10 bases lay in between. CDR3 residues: CASSITAGTGNTIYF. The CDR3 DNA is TGTGCCAGTAGTATAACGGCAGGGACTGGAAACACCATATATTTT.

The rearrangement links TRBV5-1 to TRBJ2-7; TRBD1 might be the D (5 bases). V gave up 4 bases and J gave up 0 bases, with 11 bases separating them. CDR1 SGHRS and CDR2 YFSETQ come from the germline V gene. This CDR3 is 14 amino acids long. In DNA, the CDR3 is TGCGCCAGCAGCCCGGACACTTCCTCCTACGAGCAGTACTTC. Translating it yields CASSPDTSSYEQYF.

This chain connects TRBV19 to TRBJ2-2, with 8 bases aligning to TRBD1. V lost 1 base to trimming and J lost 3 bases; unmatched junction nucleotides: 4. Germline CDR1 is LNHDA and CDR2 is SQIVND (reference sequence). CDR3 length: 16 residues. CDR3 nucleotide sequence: TGTGCCAGTAGTATAGTTGGACAGGGTCACACCGGGGAGCTGTTTTTT. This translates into CASSIVGQGHTGELFF.

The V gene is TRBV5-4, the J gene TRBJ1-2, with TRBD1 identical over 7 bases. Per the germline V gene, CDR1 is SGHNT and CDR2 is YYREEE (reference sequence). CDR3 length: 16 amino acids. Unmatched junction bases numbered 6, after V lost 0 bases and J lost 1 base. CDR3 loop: CASSLGPGGDNYGYTF. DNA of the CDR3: TGTGCCAGCAGCTTGGGACCAGGGGGGGATAACTATGGCTACACCTTC. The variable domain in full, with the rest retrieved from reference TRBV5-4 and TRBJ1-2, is ETGVTQSPTHLIKTRGQQVTLRCSSQSGHNTVSWYQQALGQGPQFIFQYYREEENGRGNFPPRFSGLQFPNYSSELNVNALELDDSALYLCASSLGPGGDNYGYTFGSGTRLTVV.

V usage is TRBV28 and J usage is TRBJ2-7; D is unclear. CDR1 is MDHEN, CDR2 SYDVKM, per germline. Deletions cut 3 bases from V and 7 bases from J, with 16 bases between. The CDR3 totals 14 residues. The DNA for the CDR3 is TGTGCCAGCAGTTTGTTTGGGCGGATTGGGGAGCAGTACTTC. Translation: CASSLFGRIGEQYF.

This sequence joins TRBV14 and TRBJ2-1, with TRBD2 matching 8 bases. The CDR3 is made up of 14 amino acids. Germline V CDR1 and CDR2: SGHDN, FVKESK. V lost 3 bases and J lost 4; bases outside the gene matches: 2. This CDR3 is CASSHREGYNEQFF. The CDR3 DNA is TGTGCCAGCAGCCACCGGGAGGGATACAATGAGCAGTTCTTC.

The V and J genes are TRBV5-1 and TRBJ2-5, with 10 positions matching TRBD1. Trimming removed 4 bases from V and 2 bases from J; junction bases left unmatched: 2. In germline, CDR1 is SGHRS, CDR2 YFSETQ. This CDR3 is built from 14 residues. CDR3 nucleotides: TGCGCCAGCAGCGCGGACAGGGGGCAAGAGACCCAGTACTTC. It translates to CASSADRGQETQYF.

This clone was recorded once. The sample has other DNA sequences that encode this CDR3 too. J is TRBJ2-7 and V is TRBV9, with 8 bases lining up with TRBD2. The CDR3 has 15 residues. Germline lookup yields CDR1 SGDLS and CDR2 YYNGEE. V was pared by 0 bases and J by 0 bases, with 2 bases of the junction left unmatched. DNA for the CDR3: TGTGCCAGCAGCGTAGGTAGCGGGAACTCCTACGAGCAGTACTTC. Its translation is CASSVGSGNSYEQYF.